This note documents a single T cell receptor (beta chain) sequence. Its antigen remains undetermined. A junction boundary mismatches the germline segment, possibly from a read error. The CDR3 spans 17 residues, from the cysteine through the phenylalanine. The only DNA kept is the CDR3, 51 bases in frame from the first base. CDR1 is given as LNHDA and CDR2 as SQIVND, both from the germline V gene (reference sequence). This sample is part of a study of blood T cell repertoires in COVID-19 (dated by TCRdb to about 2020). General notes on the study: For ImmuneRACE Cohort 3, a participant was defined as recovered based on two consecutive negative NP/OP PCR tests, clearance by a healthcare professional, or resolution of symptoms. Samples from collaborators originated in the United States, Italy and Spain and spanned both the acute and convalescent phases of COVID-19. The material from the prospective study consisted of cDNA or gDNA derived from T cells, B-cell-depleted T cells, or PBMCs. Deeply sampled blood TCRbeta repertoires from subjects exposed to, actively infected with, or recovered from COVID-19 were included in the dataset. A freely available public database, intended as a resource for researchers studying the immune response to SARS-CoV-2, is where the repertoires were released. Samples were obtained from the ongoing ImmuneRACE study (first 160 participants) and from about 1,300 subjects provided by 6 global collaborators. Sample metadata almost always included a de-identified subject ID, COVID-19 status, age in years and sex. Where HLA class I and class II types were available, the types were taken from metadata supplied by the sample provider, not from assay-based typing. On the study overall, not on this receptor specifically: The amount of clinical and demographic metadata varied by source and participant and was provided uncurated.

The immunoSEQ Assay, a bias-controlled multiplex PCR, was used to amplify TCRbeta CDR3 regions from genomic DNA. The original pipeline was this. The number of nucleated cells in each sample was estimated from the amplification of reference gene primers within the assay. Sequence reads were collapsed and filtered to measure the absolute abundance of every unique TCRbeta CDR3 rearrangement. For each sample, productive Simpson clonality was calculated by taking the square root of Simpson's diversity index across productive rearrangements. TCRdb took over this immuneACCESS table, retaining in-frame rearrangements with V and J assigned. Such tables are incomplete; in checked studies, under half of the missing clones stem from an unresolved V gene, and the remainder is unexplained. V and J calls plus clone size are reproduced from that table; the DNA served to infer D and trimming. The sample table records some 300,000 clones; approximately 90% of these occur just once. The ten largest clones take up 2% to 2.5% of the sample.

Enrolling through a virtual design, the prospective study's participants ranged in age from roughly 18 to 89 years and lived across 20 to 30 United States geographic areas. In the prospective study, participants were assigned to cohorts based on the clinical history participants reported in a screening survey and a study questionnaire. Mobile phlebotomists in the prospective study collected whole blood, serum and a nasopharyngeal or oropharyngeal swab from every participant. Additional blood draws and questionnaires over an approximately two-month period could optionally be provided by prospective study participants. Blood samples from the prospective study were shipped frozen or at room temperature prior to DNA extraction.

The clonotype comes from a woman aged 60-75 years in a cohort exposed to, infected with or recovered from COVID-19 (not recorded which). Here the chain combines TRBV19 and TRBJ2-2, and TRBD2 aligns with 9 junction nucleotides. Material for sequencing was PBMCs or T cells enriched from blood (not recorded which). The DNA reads TGTGCCAGTAGTTTAGACGGGGGTAGCGGGAGAGCCGGGGAGCTGTTTTTT. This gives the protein CASSLDGGSGRAGELFF.